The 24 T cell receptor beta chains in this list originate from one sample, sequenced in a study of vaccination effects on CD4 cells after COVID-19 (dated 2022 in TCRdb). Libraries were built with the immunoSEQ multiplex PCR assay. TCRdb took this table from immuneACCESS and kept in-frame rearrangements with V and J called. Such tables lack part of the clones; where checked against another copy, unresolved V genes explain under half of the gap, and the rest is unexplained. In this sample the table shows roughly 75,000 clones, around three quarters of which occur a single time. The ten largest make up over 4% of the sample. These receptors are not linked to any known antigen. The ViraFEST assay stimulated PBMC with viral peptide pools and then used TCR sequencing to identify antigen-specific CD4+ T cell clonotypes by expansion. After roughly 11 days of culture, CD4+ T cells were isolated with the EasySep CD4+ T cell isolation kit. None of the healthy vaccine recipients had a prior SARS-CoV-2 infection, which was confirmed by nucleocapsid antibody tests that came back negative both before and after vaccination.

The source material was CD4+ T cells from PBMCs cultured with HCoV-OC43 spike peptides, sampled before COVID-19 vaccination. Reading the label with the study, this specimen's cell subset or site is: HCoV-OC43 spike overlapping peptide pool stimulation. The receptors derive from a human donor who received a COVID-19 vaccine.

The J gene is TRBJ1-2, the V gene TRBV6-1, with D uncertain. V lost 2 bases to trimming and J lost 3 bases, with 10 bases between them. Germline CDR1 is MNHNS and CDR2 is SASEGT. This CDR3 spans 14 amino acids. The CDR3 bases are TGTGCCAGCAGTGAACGGACTGTTTACTATGGCTACACCTTC. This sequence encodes CASSERTVYYGYTF.

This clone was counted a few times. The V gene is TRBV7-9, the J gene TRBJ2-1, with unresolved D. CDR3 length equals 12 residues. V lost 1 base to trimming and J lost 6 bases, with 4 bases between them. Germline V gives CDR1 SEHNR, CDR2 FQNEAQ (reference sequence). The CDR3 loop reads CASSLVSNEQFF. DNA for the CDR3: TGTGCCAGCAGCTTAGTCTCCAATGAGCAGTTCTTC.

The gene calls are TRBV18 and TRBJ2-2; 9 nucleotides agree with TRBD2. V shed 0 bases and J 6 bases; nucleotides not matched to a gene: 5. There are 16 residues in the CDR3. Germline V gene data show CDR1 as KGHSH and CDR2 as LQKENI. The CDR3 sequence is CASSPPTSGGSGELFF. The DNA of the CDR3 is TGTGCCAGCTCACCACCGACTAGCGGAGGGTCCGGGGAGCTGTTTTTT.

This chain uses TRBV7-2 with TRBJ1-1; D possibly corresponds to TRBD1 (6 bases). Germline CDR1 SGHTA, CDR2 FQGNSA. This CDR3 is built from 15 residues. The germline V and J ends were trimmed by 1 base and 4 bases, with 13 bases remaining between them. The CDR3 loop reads CASSLEAGEATEAFF. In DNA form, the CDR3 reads TGTGCCAGCAGCTTAGAGGCAGGGGAGGCCACTGAAGCTTTCTTT.

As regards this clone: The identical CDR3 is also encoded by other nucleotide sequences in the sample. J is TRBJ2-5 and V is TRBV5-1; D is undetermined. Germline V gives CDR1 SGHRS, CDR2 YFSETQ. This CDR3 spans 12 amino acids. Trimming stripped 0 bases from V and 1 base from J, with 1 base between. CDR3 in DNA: TGCGCCAGCAGCTTGGCCCAAGAGACCCAGTACTTC. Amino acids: CASSLAQETQYF.

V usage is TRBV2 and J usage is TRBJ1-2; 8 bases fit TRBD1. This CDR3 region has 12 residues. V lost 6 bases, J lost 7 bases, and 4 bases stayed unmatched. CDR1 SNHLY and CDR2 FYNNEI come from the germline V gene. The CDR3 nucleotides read TGTGCCAGCAGGGACAGGGTTATTGGCTACACCTTC. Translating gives CASRDRVIGYTF.

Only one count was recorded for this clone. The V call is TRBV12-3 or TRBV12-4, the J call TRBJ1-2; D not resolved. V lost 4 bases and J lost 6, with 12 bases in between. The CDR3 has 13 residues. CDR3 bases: TGTGCCAGCAGTTCCTCCGGCGGAGATGGCTACACCTTC. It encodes CASSSSGGDGYTF.

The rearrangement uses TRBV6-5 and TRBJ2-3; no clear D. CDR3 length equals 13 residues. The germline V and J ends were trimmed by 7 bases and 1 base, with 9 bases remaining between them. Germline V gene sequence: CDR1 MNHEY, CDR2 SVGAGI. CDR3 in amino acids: CASIGPGTDTQYF. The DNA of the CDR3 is TGTGCCAGCATTGGACCAGGCACAGATACGCAGTATTTT.

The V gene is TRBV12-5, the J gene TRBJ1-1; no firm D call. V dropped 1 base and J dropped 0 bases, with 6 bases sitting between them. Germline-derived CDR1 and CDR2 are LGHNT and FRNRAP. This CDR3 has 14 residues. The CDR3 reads CASGLGKMNTEAFF. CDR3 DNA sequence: TGTGCTAGTGGTTTGGGCAAGATGAACACTGAAGCTTTCTTT.

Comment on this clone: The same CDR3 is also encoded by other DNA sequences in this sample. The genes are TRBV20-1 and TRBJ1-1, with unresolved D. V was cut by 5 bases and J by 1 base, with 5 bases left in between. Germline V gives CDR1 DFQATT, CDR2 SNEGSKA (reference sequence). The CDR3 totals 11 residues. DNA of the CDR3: TGCAGTGCTCAGAGGAACACTGAAGCTTTCTTT. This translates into CSAQRNTEAFF.

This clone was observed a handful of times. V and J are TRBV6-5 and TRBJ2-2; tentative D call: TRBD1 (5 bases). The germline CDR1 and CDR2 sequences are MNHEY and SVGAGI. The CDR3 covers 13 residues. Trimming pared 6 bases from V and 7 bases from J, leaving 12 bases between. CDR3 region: CASRYRPGGELFF. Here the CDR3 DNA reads TGTGCCAGCAGGTACAGGCCTGGCGGGGAGCTGTTTTTT.

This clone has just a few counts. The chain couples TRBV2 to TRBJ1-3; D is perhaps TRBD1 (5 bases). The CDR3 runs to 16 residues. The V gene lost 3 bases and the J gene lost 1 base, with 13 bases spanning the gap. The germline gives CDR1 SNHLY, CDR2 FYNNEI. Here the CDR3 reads CASSEWQGRSGNTIYF. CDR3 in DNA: TGTGCCAGCAGTGAGTGGCAGGGAAGGTCTGGAAACACCATATATTTT.

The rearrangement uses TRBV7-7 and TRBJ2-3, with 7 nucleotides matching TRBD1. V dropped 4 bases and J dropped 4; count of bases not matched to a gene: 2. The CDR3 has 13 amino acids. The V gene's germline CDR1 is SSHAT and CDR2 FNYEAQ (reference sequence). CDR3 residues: CASSSQGADTQYF. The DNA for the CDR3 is TGTGCCAGCAGCTCCCAGGGGGCAGATACGCAGTATTTT.

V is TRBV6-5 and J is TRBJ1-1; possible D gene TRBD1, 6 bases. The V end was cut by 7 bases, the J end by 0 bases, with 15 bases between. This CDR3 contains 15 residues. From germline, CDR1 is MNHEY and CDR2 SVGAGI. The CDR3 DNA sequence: TGTGCCAGCATGGGGGGCGGCCCCGTGAACACTGAAGCTTTCTTT. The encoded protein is CASMGGGPVNTEAFF.

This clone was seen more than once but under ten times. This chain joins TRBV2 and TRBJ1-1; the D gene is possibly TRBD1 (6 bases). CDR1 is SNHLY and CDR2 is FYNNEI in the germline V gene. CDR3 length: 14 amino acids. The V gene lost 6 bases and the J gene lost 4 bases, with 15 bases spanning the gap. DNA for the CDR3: TGTGCCAGCAGCAAACAAGGGGGGCCCACTGAAGCTTTCTTT. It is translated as CASSKQGGPTEAFF.

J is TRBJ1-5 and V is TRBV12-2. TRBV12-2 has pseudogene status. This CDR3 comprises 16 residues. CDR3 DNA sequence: TGTGCAAGTCGCTTAGTGGCGCAGGTGGGGTTTCAGCCCCAGCATTTT. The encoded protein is CASRLVAQVGFQPQHF.

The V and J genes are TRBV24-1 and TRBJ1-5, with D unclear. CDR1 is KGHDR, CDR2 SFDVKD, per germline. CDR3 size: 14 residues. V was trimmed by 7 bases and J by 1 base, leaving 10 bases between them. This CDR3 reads CATSEPGSNQPQHF. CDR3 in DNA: TGTGCCACCAGCGAGCCCGGGAGCAATCAGCCCCAGCATTTT.

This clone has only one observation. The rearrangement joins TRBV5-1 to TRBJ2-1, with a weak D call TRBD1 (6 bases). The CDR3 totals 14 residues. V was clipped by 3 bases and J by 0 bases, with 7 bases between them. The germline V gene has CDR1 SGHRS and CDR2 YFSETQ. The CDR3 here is CASSSDSSYNEQFF. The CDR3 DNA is TGCGCCAGCAGCTCGGACAGCTCCTACAATGAGCAGTTCTTC. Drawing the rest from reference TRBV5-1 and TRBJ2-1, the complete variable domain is KAGVTQTPRYLIKTRGQQVTLSCSPISGHRSVSWYQQTPGQGLQFLFEYFSETQRNKGNFPGRFSGRQFSNSRSEMNVSTLELGDSALYLCASSSDSSYNEQFFGPGTRLTVL.

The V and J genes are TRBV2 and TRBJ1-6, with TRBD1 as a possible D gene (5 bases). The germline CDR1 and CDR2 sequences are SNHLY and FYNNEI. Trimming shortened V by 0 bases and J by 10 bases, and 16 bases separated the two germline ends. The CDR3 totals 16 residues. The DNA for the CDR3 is TGTGCCAGCAGTGAAGCGGGGACTGCTTTGGGGTCACCCCTCCACTTT. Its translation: CASSEAGTALGSPLHF.

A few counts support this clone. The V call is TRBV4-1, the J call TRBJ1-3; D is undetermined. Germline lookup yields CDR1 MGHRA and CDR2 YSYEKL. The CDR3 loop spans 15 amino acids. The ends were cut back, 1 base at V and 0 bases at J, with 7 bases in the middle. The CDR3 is CASSQVRDSGNTIYF. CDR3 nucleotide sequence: TGCGCCAGCAGCCAAGTCCGGGACTCTGGAAACACCATATATTTT.

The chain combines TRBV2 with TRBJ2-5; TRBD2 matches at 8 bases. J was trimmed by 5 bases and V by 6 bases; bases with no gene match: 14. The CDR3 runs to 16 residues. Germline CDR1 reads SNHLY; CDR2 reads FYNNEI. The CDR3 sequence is CASRSGTGGPAETQYF. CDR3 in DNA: TGTGCCAGCAGATCGGGGACGGGGGGGCCAGCGGAGACCCAGTACTTC.

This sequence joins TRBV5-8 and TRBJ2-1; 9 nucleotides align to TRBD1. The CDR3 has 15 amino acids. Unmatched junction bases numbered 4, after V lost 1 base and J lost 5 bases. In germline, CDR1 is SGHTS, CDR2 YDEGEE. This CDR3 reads CASSLFGQGNNEQFF. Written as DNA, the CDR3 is TGTGCCAGCAGCTTGTTTGGACAGGGGAACAATGAGCAGTTCTTC.

The CDR3 nucleotides are TGTGCCAGCAGCCTACAGGGTAGGGGAGAGGAAAAACTGTTTTTT. Its translation: CASSLQGRGEEKLFF. The chain carries TRBV2 and TRBJ1-4; TRBD1 is a possible D gene (6 bases). CDR3 length equals 15 residues. The ends were cut back, 6 bases at V and 8 bases at J, with 19 bases in the middle. Germline V lookup: CDR1 SNHLY, CDR2 FYNNEI. The entire variable domain, with the rest obtained from reference TRBV2 and TRBJ1-4, is as follows: EPEVTQTPSHQVTQMGQEVILRCVPISNHLYFYWYRQILGQKVEFLVSFYNNEISEKSEIFDDQFSVERPDGSNFTLKIRSTKLEDSAMYFCASSLQGRGEEKLFFGSGTQLSVL.

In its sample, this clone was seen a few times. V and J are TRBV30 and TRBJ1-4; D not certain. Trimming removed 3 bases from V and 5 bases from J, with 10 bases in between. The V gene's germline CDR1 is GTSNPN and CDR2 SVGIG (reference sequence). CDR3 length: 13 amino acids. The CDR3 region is CAWRGSENEKLFF. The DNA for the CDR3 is TGTGCCTGGAGGGGCAGTGAGAATGAAAAACTGTTTTTT. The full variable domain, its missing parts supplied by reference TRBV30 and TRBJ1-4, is SQTIHQWPATLVQPVGSPLSLECTVEGTSNPNLYWYRQAAGRGLQLLFYSVGIGQISSEVPQNLSASRPQDRQFILSSKKLLLSDSGFYLCAWRGSENEKLFFGSGTQLSVL.